The source of this TCR beta chain is a study of T cell repertoires in cytomegalovirus infection (dated by TCRdb to the late 2010s). General notes on the study: The HLA type of each donor mattered for the analysis, because public TCR beta signatures pointed to carriage of CMV infection along with the matching HLA type.

For this chain, trimming is 4 bases at the V end and 7 bases at the J end, and the number of junction bases without a gene match is 13. The germline V gene (reference sequence) supplies CDR1 SGHNT and CDR2 YYREEE. The CDR3 numbers 16 residues from cysteine through phenylalanine. Only the CDR3 portion is preserved as DNA: 48 bases, with reading frame beginning at the first base. These reads were obtained on an Illumina HiSeq 1500. In TCRdb, the public reads were trimmed at Q25 with fastp and aligned with MiXCR, with productive beta chains retained. When rows share a CDR3 protein, they turn into one entry using the most common DNA and genes. In this sample the table shows about 740,000 distinct CDR3 sequences, 35% of which occur a single time. In total, the top ten clones hold about 2.8% of the sample. Study-wide conclusions, independent of this receptor: The ex vivo response was dominated by HLA-C-restricted CMV-specific TCR beta clonotypes, and the single most frequent clonotype in two of eight donors was supplied by these HLA-C-restricted clonotypes. Carriers of CMV infection plus the relevant HLA type were discriminated by the cumulative frequency of public TCR beta family members in the study cohort and in an independent 352-donor cohort.

With respect to this clonotype: This receptor's antigen is unknown. Base qualities are missing; no much larger clone stands one base away.

Sequenced material: PBMCs. The TCR was taken from a human donor in good health (CMV status not recorded). Some clones in this sample may be carry-over from other donors' samples. This sequence uses TRBV5-4 and TRBJ2-1, with TRBD1 matching 8 junction bases. Read as DNA, the sequence is TGTGCCAGCAGCCCCTTACCAGGGGGCTCTCGAAATGAGCAGTTCTTC. The translation is CASSPLPGGSRNEQFF.